Shown below are 5 T cell receptor beta chains from a single sample sequenced in a study of T cells after yellow fever vaccination. TCRdb recomputed calls from the 5' RACE reads with MiXCR, one row per CDR3 protein. This table holds about 73,000 distinct CDR3 sequences, over 7.5% found once. The material was CD8+ T cells sorted from PBMCs, obtained on the day of the yellow fever booster vaccination. The receptors derive from a man aged 30 to 39 who received the YFV17D yellow fever vaccine.

This clonotype was seen repeatedly, ten times or more. The rearrangement joins TRBV11-2 to TRBJ2-1; D could derive from TRBD1 or TRBD2 (5 bases each). Trimming removed 3 bases at V and 7 bases at J, with 7 bases between. Germline-derived CDR1 and CDR2 are SGHAT and FQNNGV. This CDR3 has 12 amino acids. Written as DNA, the CDR3 is TGTGCCAGCAGCTTGGGGGAGAATGAGCAGTTCTTC. It is translated as CASSLGENEQFF.

This clonotype came up a few times. The CDR3 nucleotides are TGCAGTGCCAAGGGCGGGTACTCCTACGAGCAGTACTTC. It yields the protein CSAKGGYSYEQYF. V is TRBV20-1 and J is TRBJ2-7; possible D gene TRBD2, 5 bases. Trimming removed 6 bases from V and 0 bases from J, with 12 bases in between. There are 13 residues in the CDR3. Germline V gene lookup returns CDR1 DFQATT and CDR2 SNEGSKA (reference sequence).

This clonotype has at least ten counts. The CDR3 DNA reads as TGCAGTGCTAGAGTGGAAGACGGTGAGCAGTTCTTC. As protein: CSARVEDGEQFF. The V gene is TRBV20-1, the J gene TRBJ2-1; D is undetermined. Between the trimmed V and J ends, which lost 1 base and 9 bases, there was a span of 10 bases. Germline assignment: CDR1 DFQATT and CDR2 SNEGSKA (reference sequence). This CDR3 is 12 amino acids long.

This rearrangement joins TRBV7-8 to TRBJ2-1; TRBD2 matches 9 bases. The germline gives CDR1 SGHVS, CDR2 FQNEAQ. CDR3 size: 16 residues. Losses at the gene ends were 1 base for V and 4 bases for J; bases not matched to a gene: 5. For the CDR3, the DNA is TGTGCCAGCAGCTTAGAGGCGGGAGGGTTGTACAATGAGCAGTTCTTC. The encoded protein is CASSLEAGGLYNEQFF.

This clonotype was observed a few times. The chain links TRBV29-1 to TRBJ2-5; D could derive from TRBD1 or TRBD2 (6 bases each). The CDR3 loop spans 14 amino acids. Trimming left V 5 bases short and J 2 bases short, with 15 bases between. From germline, CDR1 is SQVTM and CDR2 ANQGSEA. CDR3 residues: CSVTGATRQETQYF. CDR3 nucleotides: TGCAGCGTTACGGGGGCTACCCGTCAAGAGACCCAGTACTTC.